This T cell receptor beta chain was sequenced in a study of a mutant IDH1 vaccine in newly diagnosed glioma. Trimming cost V 7 bases and J 5 bases; bases outside gene matches: 25. In germline, CDR1 is MDHEN, CDR2 SYDVKM. The CDR3 covers 19 residues. Notes on this clone: Its antigen is still unknown.

Time point denoted: week 11, during vaccination. Topical imiquimod was applied with each vaccine dose, which held 300 ug of mutant IDH1 20-mer peptide. Assay: immunoSEQ multiplex PCR; the TCRdb copy retains only in-frame clones and omits some. The top ten hold 1.5% to 2.5% of the sample, which has fewer than 70,000 clones, approximately 90% seen once. The sequencing used PBMCs, collected from a glioma patient whose treatment included an IDH1 peptide vaccine. The sequence was obtained from a man between 35 and 55 years old with glioma. V is TRBV28 and J is TRBJ2-5; 7 nucleotides match TRBD2. CDR3 protein: CASNRRWTRGSQESETQYF. The CDR3 DNA reads as TGTGCCAGCAACCGACGTTGGACTAGAGGGTCCCAGGAGTCCGAGACCCAGTACTTC.